A single sample gave rise to the 26 T cell receptor beta chains below, sequenced in a study of identical twins. Using its own MiXCR run on the 5' RACE reads, TCRdb lists one record per CDR3 protein. The sample consists of approximately 300,000 distinct CDR3 sequences, roughly 10% of them appearing once. These data were also filed under a second study, of yellow fever vaccine responses in identical twins.

The sample consisted of CD8+ T cells sorted from blood. These receptors were obtained from a woman aged 18-29 years in good health.

V usage is TRBV30 and J usage is TRBJ2-7; no clear D gene. The CDR3 length is 12 residues. CDR1 and CDR2 from the germline V gene are GTSNPN and SVGIG (reference sequence). V was cut by 1 base and J by 5 bases, with 9 bases left in between. Here the CDR3 DNA reads TGTGCCTGGAGTGAGTTCGGCAACGAGCAGTACTTC. This translates into CAWSEFGNEQYF.

This clonotype was detected ten times or more. CDR3 sequence (DNA): TGTGCCAGCAGTTTGGGGGCAGGGGGTAACTACGAGCAGTACTTC. Translation: CASSLGAGGNYEQYF. The genes are TRBV27 and TRBJ2-7; 7 bases match TRBD1. CDR3 length equals 15 residues. Germline V gene sequence: CDR1 MNHEY, CDR2 SMNVEV (reference sequence). The junction had 8 bases not matched to a gene; V was cut back by 3 bases and J by 3 bases.

This clonotype was seen repeatedly, ten times or more. The rearrangement links TRBV7-8 to TRBJ2-4, with D hard to call. Germline V gene lookup returns CDR1 SGHVS and CDR2 FQNEAQ. Trimming removed 1 base from V and 7 bases from J, with 11 bases in between. This CDR3 comprises 14 residues. In DNA, the CDR3 is TGTGCCAGCAGCTTAGTTTTGGGTGAGAACATTCAGTACTTC. This gives the protein CASSLVLGENIQYF.

This clonotype was counted only a few times. This chain links TRBV14 with TRBJ2-7; 7 positions match TRBD1. Germline CDR1 SGHDN, CDR2 FVKESK. The V segment lost 0 bases and the J segment 2 bases; nucleotides outside the gene matches: 28. This CDR3 is 23 amino acids long. CDR3 sequence reads: CASSQDLNRRPGQHSLWTYEQYF. CDR3 in DNA: TGTGCCAGCAGCCAAGATTTGAACCGGCGACCGGGACAGCACTCCCTGTGGACCTACGAGCAGTACTTC.

The chain uses TRBV7-9 and TRBJ1-1, with no clear D. The CDR3 spans 13 residues. Germline lookup yields CDR1 SEHNR and CDR2 FQNEAQ (reference sequence). Trimming shortened V by 7 bases and J by 7 bases, and 16 bases separated the two germline ends. CDR3 residues: CASTPRAGSEAFF. CDR3 in DNA: TGTGCCAGCACCCCTCGGGCGGGTAGTGAAGCTTTCTTT.

The chain combines TRBV4-1 with TRBJ1-5; D uncertain. CDR3 length equals 14 residues. Trimming removed 0 bases at V and 9 bases at J, with 12 bases between. The germline gives CDR1 MGHRA, CDR2 YSYEKL. In nucleotides, the CDR3 is TGCGCCAGCAGCCAAGATTTTGTTCCCCGGCCCCAGCATTTT. Translating it yields CASSQDFVPRPQHF.

This clonotype was counted a few times. The CDR3 reads CASSSGLSEETQYF. The CDR3, as DNA: TGTGCCAGCAGTTCAGGACTATCCGAAGAGACCCAGTACTTC. V usage is TRBV12-3 or TRBV12-4 and J usage is TRBJ2-5, with TRBD2 as a possible D gene (6 bases). There are 14 residues in the CDR3. Trimming took off 4 bases at V and 3 bases at J, with 12 bases between the two ends.

This clonotype was seen a handful of times. The chain recombines TRBV2 with TRBJ2-5; no clear D. V shed 10 bases and J shed 1 base, with 10 bases lying between them. Per germline, CDR1 SNHLY and CDR2 FYNNEI. CDR3 size: 12 residues. CDR3 DNA sequence: TGTGCCATCCGCCTGATCCAAGAGACCCAGTACTTC. Amino acids: CAIRLIQETQYF.

Only a few counts were recorded for this clonotype. The V and J genes are TRBV28 and TRBJ2-2; tentative D call: TRBD2 (5 bases). Germline V gene lookup returns CDR1 MDHEN and CDR2 SYDVKM. CDR3 length: 15 amino acids. Trimming cost V 5 bases and J 3 bases, with 13 bases left between them. CDR3 DNA sequence: TGTGCCAGCAGTGGTAAGAGGGTTGACACCGGGGAGCTGTTTTTT. Amino acid sequence: CASSGKRVDTGELFF.

The J gene is TRBJ2-1, the V gene TRBV7-8; a possible D gene is TRBD2 (7 bases). Trimming left V 3 bases short and J 3 bases short, with 15 bases between. This CDR3 is built from 16 residues. Per germline, CDR1 SGHVS and CDR2 FQNEAQ. This chain's CDR3 is CASSFGGTLLYNEQFF. CDR3 DNA: TGTGCCAGCAGCTTCGGGGGGACACTACTCTACAATGAGCAGTTCTTC.

There are many counts of this clonotype. The V and J genes are TRBV9 and TRBJ1-2; tentatively, D is TRBD1 (6 bases). The CDR3 is 15 residues long. Per germline, CDR1 SGDLS and CDR2 YYNGEE. V was pared by 4 bases and J by 5 bases, with 18 bases between. The DNA for the CDR3 is TGTGCCAGCAGCCCCCCTGGGGGGGCCCCTTATGGCTACACCTTC. Translated, it gives CASSPPGGAPYGYTF. The whole variable domain, remainder taken from reference TRBV9 and TRBJ1-2, is DSGVTQTPKHLITATGQRVTLRCSPRSGDLSVYWYQQSLDQGLQFLIQYYNGEERAKGNILERFSAQQFPDLHSELNLSSLELGDSALYFCASSPPGGAPYGYTFGSGTRLTVV.

This clonotype was observed a handful of times. This chain links TRBV4-3 with TRBJ2-2; the match to TRBD1 covers 7 bases. In germline, CDR1 is LGHNA, CDR2 YSLEER. V was clipped by 1 base and J by 4 bases; unmatched bases: 3. This CDR3 has 15 amino acids. CDR3 DNA: TGCGCCAGCAGCCAAGGGGACAGAGTCACCGGGGAGCTGTTTTTT. Its translation: CASSQGDRVTGELFF.

The rearrangement uses TRBV5-1 and TRBJ2-3; D remains unclear. Trimming took 0 bases from V and 1 from J, leaving 12 bases between them. There are 16 residues in the CDR3. In germline, CDR1 is SGHRS, CDR2 YFSETQ. CDR3 protein: CASSLEKGPGTDTQYF. DNA of the CDR3: TGCGCCAGCAGCTTGGAGAAGGGCCCCGGCACAGATACGCAGTATTTT.

This clonotype occurred many times. The chain is built from TRBV4-2 and TRBJ2-1; the match to TRBD1 covers 7 bases. J lost 13 bases, V lost 3 bases, and 3 bases had no gene match. CDR3 length: 11 residues. CDR1 is LGHNA, CDR2 YNFKEQ, per germline. For the CDR3, the DNA is TGTGCCAGCAGCCACGGGACAGAACAGTTCTTC. It yields the protein CASSHGTEQFF.

This clonotype was detected a few times. The chain recombines TRBV9 with TRBJ2-3; TRBD1 might be the D (6 bases). Trimming cost V 3 bases and J 0 bases, with 14 bases left between them. The CDR3 sequence is 16 residues long. CDR1 is SGDLS and CDR2 is YYNGEE in the germline V gene. The CDR3 sequence: CASSDPRGASTDTQYF. DNA for the CDR3: TGTGCCAGCAGCGATCCCAGGGGAGCGAGCACAGATACGCAGTATTTT.

This clonotype has ten or more counts. The junction shows a germline mismatch at one end, possibly a read error. The chain combines TRBV5-1 with TRBJ2-2; no clear D gene. The CDR3 contains 13 residues. The germline V gene encodes CDR1 SGHRS and CDR2 YFSETQ. CDR3 amino acids: CASSPENTGELFF. The CDR3 DNA reads as TGTGCCAGCAGCCCCGAGAACACCGGGGAGCTGTTTTTT.

The chain joins TRBV7-2 to TRBJ2-3; D remains ambiguous. The V and J ends lost 1 base and 2 bases respectively, with 10 bases between them. Germline lookup yields CDR1 SGHTA and CDR2 FQGNSA. The CDR3 length is 15 residues. This CDR3 reads CASSLVAATTDTQYF. Here the CDR3 DNA reads TGTGCCAGCAGCTTAGTGGCGGCCACCACAGATACGCAGTATTTT.

This clonotype was counted many times. The CDR3 region has the DNA TGTGCCAGCAGCCTCCGGGACCCATACAATGAGCAGTTCTTC. Amino acids: CASSLRDPYNEQFF. The chain joins TRBV7-8 to TRBJ2-1; either TRBD1 or TRBD2 may fit D (5 bases each). Per the germline V gene, CDR1 is SGHVS and CDR2 is FQNEAQ. V dropped 5 bases and J dropped 4 bases, with 12 bases sitting between them. This CDR3 is built from 14 residues.

This clonotype has just a few counts. This sequence joins TRBV7-9 and TRBJ2-1, with D tentatively TRBD2 (5 bases). Trimming removed 1 base at V and 9 bases at J, with 10 bases between. The germline V gene encodes CDR1 SEHNR and CDR2 FQNEAQ (reference sequence). The CDR3 totals 13 residues. CDR3 sequence: CASSLEEEREQFF. The CDR3 DNA reads TGTGCCAGCAGCTTAGAGGAGGAACGTGAGCAGTTCTTC.

This clonotype was seen more than once but under ten times. The rearrangement joins TRBV7-9 to TRBJ2-6; 7 nucleotides match TRBD1. V shed 6 bases and J 4 bases; nucleotides not matched to a gene: 9. Germline assignment: CDR1 SEHNR and CDR2 FQNEAQ (reference sequence). The CDR3 consists of 16 residues. CDR3 sequence (DNA): TGTGCCAGCAGACATCTACAGGGGCGGGGGGCCAACGTCCTGACTTTC. Encoded protein: CASRHLQGRGANVLTF.

The chain uses TRBV6-5 and TRBJ2-1; 7 nucleotides agree with TRBD2. This CDR3 has 15 residues. The V gene end was trimmed by 2 bases and the J gene end by 2 bases; junction bases not matched to a gene: 3. CDR1 and CDR2 from the germline V gene are MNHEY and SVGAGI. The CDR3 DNA follows: TGTGCCAGCAGTTACGGGGGGGTACCCTACAATGAGCAGTTCTTC. Residues: CASSYGGVPYNEQFF.

There are many counts of this clonotype. The chain joins TRBV5-6 to TRBJ2-1; 14 positions match TRBD2. Germline V CDR1 and CDR2: SGHDT, YYEEEE. The CDR3 totals 17 residues. The V segment lost 3 bases and the J segment 7 bases; nucleotides outside the gene matches: 9. The CDR3, as DNA: TGTGCCAGCAGCTCCCGACTAGCGGGAGGGCGTTGGAATGAGCAGTTCTTC. It encodes CASSSRLAGGRWNEQFF.

The rearrangement uses TRBV20-1 and TRBJ1-6, with D perhaps matching TRBD1 (5 bases). Per germline, CDR1 DFQATT and CDR2 SNEGSKA (reference sequence). The CDR3 extends over 15 amino acids. The V end was cut by 0 bases, the J end by 7 bases, with 13 bases between. For the CDR3, the DNA is TGCAGTGCTAGAGATAAGGAGGGGAAGAATTCACCCCTCCACTTT. Residues: CSARDKEGKNSPLHF.

Ten or more counts support this clonotype. The chain joins TRBV21-1 to TRBJ2-5; the table's D call TRBD1 went unverified against the DNA. TRBV21-1 is noted as a pseudogene. The CDR3 is 15 amino acids. The CDR3: CASSRDRGGKETQYF. In DNA form, the CDR3 reads TGTGCCAGCAGCAGGGACAGGGGAGGTAAAGAGACCCAGTACTTC.

This clonotype was detected ten times or more. The J gene is TRBJ1-1, the V gene TRBV5-1; D not resolved. Germline-derived CDR1 and CDR2 are SGHRS and YFSETQ. The CDR3 runs 13 residues. V dropped 0 bases and J dropped 4 bases, with 7 bases sitting between them. CDR3 sequence: CASSLVLGTEAFF. CDR3 DNA: TGCGCCAGCAGCTTGGTCCTCGGCACTGAAGCTTTCTTT.

This clonotype was observed at least ten times. The CDR3 nucleotides are TGTGCCAGCAGTCCGGGCTTGGGTGAAAAACTGTTTTTT. Its translation is CASSPGLGEKLFF. The chain employs TRBV6-6 and TRBJ1-4; D remains ambiguous. The CDR3 is 13 residues long. Trimming shortened V by 5 bases and J by 7 bases, and 11 bases separated the two germline ends. Germline V gives CDR1 MNHNY, CDR2 SVGAGI (reference sequence).